The clone carrying this T cell receptor (beta chain) showed up many times. Its antigen is undetermined. The data were taken from a study of T cell repertoires in cytomegalovirus infection. About the research overall: An indication of both CMV infection and matching HLA type came from public TCR beta signatures.

Whole-study findings and limits: Ex vivo, HLA-C-restricted CMV-specific TCR beta clonotypes prevailed over the rest of the response. Cumulative public TCR beta family frequency identified CMV carriers with the relevant HLA.

Trimming removed 2 bases at V and 0 bases at J, with 6 bases between. CDR1 SGHTA and CDR2 FQGNSA come from the germline V gene. The length of the CDR3 is 14 residues. TCRdb independently ran MiXCR on the reads; one entry per CDR3 protein. The data contain 630,000 or so distinct CDR3 sequences, roughly a quarter of them singletons. The receptor comes from a human donor in good health (CMV status not recorded). Some clones in this sample may be carry-over from other donors' samples. V usage is TRBV7-2 and J usage is TRBJ2-3, with D unclear. Sequencing was done on a sample of CD8+ T cells from PBMCs. The CDR3 nucleotides read TGTGCCAGCAGCTTATTCGGCAGCACAGATACGCAGTATTTT. Amino acids: CASSLFGSTDTQYF.